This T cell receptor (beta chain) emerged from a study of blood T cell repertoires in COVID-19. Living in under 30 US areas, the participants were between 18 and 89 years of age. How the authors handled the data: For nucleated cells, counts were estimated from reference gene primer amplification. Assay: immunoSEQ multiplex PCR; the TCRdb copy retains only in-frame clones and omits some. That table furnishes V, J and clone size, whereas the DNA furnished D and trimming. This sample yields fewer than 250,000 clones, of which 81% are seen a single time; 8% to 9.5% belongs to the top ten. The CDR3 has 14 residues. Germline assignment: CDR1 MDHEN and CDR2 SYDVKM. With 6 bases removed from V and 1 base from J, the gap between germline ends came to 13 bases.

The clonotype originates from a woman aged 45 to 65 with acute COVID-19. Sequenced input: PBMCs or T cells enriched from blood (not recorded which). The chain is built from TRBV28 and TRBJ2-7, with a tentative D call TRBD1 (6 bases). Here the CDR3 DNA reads TGTGCCAGCAGCCCTAGACAGGAGTCCTACGAGCAGTACTTC. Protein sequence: CASSPRQESYEQYF.